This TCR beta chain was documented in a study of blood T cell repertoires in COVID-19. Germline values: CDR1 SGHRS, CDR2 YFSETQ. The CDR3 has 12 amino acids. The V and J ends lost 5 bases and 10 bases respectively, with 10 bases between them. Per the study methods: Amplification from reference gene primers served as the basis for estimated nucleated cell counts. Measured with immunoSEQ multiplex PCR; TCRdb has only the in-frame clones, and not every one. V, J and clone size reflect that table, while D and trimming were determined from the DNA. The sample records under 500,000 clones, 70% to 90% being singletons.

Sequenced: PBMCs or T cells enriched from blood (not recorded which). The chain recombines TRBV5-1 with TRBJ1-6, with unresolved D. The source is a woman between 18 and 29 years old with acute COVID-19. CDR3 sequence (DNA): TGCGCCAGCAGGAACGGGAACTCACCCCTCCACTTT. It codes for CASRNGNSPLHF.